This TCR beta chain was identified during a study of chemoradiotherapy in HPV16-positive cancers. Whole-study findings and limits: For HPV16-positive patients, expanding HPV-responsive T cells associated with longer recurrence-free survival. The functional HPV-specific definition rests on just a couple of HPV16-positive patients. Non-HPV-specific T cells did not expand in tumors during treatment, whereas candidate HPV-specific clones and E7-related motifs did.

Samples were taken several times over chemoradiotherapy. Measured with immunoSEQ multiplex PCR; TCRdb has only the in-frame clones, and not every one. The sample lists about 10,000 clones, about 82% occurring once. Turning to this clone: Its antigen is unknown.

Sequencing was performed on blood, taken from a patient who underwent chemoradiotherapy. This clonotype originated in a human donor with HPV-associated anogenital cancer.

The CDR3 here is CASSFYAGPEEKLFF. Written as DNA, the CDR3 is TGCGCCAGCAGCTTCTACGCAGGGCCGGAGGAAAAACTGTTTTTT. The chain is built from TRBV4-1 and TRBJ1-4; possibly TRBD1 for D (5 bases). This CDR3 is 15 amino acids long. Trimming cost V 5 bases and J 8 bases, with 18 bases left between them. CDR1 and CDR2 from the germline V gene are MGHRA and YSYEKL.